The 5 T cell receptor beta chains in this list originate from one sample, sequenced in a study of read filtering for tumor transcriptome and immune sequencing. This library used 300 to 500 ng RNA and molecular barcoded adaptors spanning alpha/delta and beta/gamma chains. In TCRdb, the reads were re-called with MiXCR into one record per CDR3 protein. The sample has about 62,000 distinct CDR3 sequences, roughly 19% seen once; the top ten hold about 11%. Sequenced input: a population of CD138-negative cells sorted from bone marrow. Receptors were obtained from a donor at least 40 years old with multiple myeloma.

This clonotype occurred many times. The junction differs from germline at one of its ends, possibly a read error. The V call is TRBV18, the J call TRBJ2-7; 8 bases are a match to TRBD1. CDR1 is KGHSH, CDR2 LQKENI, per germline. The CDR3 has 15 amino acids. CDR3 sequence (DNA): TGCGCCAGCAGCCCCCGACAGGGGAGCTCCTACGAGCAGTACTTC. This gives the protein CASSPRQGSSYEQYF.

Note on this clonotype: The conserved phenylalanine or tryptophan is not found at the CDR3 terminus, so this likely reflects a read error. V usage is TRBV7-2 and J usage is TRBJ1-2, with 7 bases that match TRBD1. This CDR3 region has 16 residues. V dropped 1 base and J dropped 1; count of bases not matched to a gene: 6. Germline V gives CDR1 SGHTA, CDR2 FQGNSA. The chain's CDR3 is CASSLVGDSSNYGYTL. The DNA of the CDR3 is TGTGCCAGCAGCTTAGTCGGGGACAGCAGTAACTATGGCTACACCCTC.

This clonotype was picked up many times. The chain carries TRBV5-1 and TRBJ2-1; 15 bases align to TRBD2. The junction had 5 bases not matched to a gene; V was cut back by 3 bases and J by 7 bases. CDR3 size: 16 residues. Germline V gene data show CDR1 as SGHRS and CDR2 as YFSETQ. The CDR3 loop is CASSSGLAGGRNEQFF. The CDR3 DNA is TGCGCCAGCAGCTCCGGACTAGCGGGGGGGCGTAATGAGCAGTTCTTC.

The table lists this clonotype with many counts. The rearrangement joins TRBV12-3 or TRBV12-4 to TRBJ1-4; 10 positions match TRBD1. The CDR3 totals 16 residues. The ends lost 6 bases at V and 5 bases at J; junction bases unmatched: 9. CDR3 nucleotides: TGTGCCAGCAGCTCCGGGACAGGGGCAAAAAATGAAAAACTGTTTTTT. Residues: CASSSGTGAKNEKLFF.

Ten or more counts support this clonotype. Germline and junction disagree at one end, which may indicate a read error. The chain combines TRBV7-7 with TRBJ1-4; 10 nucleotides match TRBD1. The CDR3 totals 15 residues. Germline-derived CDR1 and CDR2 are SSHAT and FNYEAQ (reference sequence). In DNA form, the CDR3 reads TGTGCTAGCAGCCCGGGGACAGGGGCTAATGAAAAACTGTTTTTT. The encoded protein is CASSPGTGANEKLFF.